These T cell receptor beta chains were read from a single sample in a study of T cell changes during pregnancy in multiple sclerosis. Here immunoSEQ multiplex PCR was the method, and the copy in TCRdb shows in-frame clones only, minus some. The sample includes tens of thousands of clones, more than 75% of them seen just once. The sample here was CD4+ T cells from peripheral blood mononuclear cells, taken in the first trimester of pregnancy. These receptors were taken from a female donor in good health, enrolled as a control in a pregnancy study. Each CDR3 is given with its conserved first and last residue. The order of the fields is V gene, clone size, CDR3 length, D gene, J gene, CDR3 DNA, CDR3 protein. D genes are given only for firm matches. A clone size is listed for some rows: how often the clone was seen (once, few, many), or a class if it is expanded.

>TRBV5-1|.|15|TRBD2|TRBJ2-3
TGCGCCAGCAGCTTGGGACTAGCGGGGGCAGATACGCAGTATTTT
CASSLGLAGADTQYF
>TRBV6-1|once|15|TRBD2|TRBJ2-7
TGTGCCAGCAGCCACACTAGCGGGCCGACCTACGAGCAGTACTTC
CASSHTSGPTYEQYF
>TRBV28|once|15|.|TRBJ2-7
TGTGCCAGCAGTTCAACTAGCCACAGCTCCTACGAGCAGTACTTC
CASSSTSHSSYEQYF
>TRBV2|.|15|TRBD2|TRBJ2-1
TGTGCCAGCAGTGTCCGGAGCGGGACTATCAATGAGCAGTTCTTC
CASSVRSGTINEQFF
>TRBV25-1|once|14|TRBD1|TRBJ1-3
TGTGCCAGCAGTGGAGGCCCAGGGGGGTACACCATATATTTT
CASSGGPGGYTIYF
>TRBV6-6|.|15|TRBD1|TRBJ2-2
TGTGCCAGCAGAATGGACAGGGGGAACACCGGGGAGCTGTTTTTT
CASRMDRGNTGELFF
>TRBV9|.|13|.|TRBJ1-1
TGTGCCAGCAGCGTGGGAGTCTCAGGTGAAGCTTTCTTT
CASSVGVSGEAFF
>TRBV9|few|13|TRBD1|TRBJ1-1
TGTGCCAGCAGCGTGGGACAGGGGAGGCGCGCTTTCTTT
CASSVGQGRRAFF
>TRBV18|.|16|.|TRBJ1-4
TGTGCCAGCTCAACTACAGGATTTGCAACTAATGAAAAACTGTTTTTT
CASSTTGFATNEKLFF
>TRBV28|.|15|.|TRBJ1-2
TGTGCCAGCAGCCGTCCGACAGGCGTTAACTATGGCTACACCTTC
CASSRPTGVNYGYTF
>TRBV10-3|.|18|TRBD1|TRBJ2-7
TGTGCCATCAGTGACGAGTTGCCCGACAGGGGAAGGTCCTACGAGCAGTACTTC
CAISDELPDRGRSYEQYF
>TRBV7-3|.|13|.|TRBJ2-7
TGTGCCAGCAGCGCCATTGACAGCTACGAGCAGTACTTC
CASSAIDSYEQYF
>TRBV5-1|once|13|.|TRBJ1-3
TGCGCCAGCAGAGGGGGCTCTGGAAACACCATATATTTT
CASRGGSGNTIYF
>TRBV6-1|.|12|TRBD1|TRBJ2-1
TGTGCCTCCACAGGGGATAGCGATGAGCAGTTCTTC
CASTGDSDEQFF
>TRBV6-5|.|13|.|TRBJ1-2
TGTGCCAGCAGTCCCACGAGGGATAGCGGCTACACCTTC
CASSPTRDSGYTF
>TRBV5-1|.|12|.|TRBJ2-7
TGCGCCAGCAGCTTGGCCGGCAGGGTGCAGTACTTC
CASSLAGRVQYF
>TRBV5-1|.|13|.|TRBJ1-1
TGCGCCAGCAGGAGGGCGGAGAGCACTGAAGCTTTCTTT
CASRRAESTEAFF
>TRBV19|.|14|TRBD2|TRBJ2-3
TGTGCCAGTAGGATAGCGGGAGGGACAGATACGCAGTATTTT
CASRIAGGTDTQYF
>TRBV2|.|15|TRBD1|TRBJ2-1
TGTGCCAGCAGTGATTGGTCAGGGGGCTCGAATGAGCAGTTCTTC
CASSDWSGGSNEQFF
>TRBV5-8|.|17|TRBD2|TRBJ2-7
TGTGCCAGCAGCTTGCGGGGGGCGCGGGGGGGCGTCAACGAGCAGTACTTC
CASSLRGARGGVNEQYF
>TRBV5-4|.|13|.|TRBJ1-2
TGTGCCAGCAGATTTGGACAGTCCTATGGCTACACCTTC
CASRFGQSYGYTF
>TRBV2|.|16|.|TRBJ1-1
TGTGCCAGCAGCGAATACCAACGGGGGGGCCATACTGAAGCTTTCTTT
CASSEYQRGGHTEAFF
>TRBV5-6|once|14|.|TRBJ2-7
TGTGCCAGCAGACGATACAGGGTCTCCTACGAGCAGTACTTC
CASRRYRVSYEQYF
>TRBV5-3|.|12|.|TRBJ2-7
TGTGCCAGAAGCTCGGAGTCCTCCGAGCAGTACTTC
CARSSESSEQYF
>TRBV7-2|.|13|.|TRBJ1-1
TGTGCCAGCAGCTTATCCCTTTACACTGAAGCTTTCTTT
CASSLSLYTEAFF
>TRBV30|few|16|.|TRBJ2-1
TGTGCCTGGAGCGTAGGGAACAGGGTCTTATTCAATGAGCAGTTCTTC
CAWSVGNRVLFNEQFF
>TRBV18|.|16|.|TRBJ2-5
TGTGCCAGCTCACCTGCTACCTCTGGCGGCCAAGAGACCCAGTACTTC
CASSPATSGGQETQYF
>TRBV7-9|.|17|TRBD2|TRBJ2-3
TGTGCCAGCAGCTCCCCGGGACTAGCGGGGGCCCGAGATACGCAGTATTTT
CASSSPGLAGARDTQYF
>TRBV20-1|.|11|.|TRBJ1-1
TGCAGTGCTAGAGACGACAGAAGAGCTTTCTTT
CSARDDRRAFF
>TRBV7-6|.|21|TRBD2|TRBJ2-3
TGTGCCAGCAGCCCGAACCCCTTCTCTAGCGGGAGTATTGCTGGCACAGATACGCAGTATTTT
CASSPNPFSSGSIAGTDTQYF
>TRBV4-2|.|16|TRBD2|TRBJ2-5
TGTGCCAGCAGCCAAGCTGGTACTAGCGGGCAAGAGACCCAGTACTTC
CASSQAGTSGQETQYF
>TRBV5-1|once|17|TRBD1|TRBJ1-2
TGCGCCAGCAGCTTGGCGAGACAGGGGGCGCAAAGCTATGGCTACACCTTC
CASSLARQGAQSYGYTF
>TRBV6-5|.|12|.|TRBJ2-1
TGTGCCAGCAGTGTCTCACCCTTCCAGTGGTTCTTC
CASSVSPFQWFF
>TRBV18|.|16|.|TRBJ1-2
TGTGCCAGCTCACCTTCGTTGCGGGAGAATAACTATGGCTACACCTTC
CASSPSLRENNYGYTF
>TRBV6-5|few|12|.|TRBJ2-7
TGTGCCAGCAGTCCCGCGGGACAGGAGCAGTACTTC
CASSPAGQEQYF
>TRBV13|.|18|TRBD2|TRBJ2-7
TGTGCCAGCAGCTTGTCCCACCGCCGGACTAGCGGGGGCGGGGAGCAGTACTTC
CASSLSHRRTSGGGEQYF
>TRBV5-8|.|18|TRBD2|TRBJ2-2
TGTGCCAGCAGCTACACACCCTGGCGGGGGACGAACACCGGGGAGCTGTTTTTT
CASSYTPWRGTNTGELFF
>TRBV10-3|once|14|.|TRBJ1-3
TGTGCCATCAGTGACGCCAGGGCTGGAAACACCATATATTTT
CAISDARAGNTIYF
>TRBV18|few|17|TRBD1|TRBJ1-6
TGTGCCAGCTCGCCGAGGGGGCCTTACTCCTATAATTCACCCCTCCACTTT
CASSPRGPYSYNSPLHF
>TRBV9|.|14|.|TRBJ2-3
TGTGCCAGCAGCGTGAGACTAGACACAGATACGCAGTATTTT
CASSVRLDTDTQYF
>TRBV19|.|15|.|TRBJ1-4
TGTGCCAGTAGTATAGAACCGGCAACTAATGAAAAACTGTTTTTT
CASSIEPATNEKLFF
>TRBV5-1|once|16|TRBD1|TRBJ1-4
TGCGCCAGCCGCTGGACAGGCCTAGCAACTAATGAAAAACTGTTTTTT
CASRWTGLATNEKLFF
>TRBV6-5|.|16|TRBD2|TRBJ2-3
TGTGCCAGCAGTTCTTATAGCGGGGGTGGCACAGATACGCAGTATTTT
CASSSYSGGGTDTQYF
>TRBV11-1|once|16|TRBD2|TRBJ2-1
TGTGCCAGCAGCTTCACTAGCGGGAGGGCCGGGGATGAGCAGTTCTTC
CASSFTSGRAGDEQFF
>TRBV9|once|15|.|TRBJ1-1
TGTGCCAGCAGCGTAGGGGCAGGGATGGGGACTGAAGCTTTCTTT
CASSVGAGMGTEAFF
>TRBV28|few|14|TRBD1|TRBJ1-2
TGTGCCAGCAGCTACGGGACAGGACCCTATGGCTACACCTTC
CASSYGTGPYGYTF
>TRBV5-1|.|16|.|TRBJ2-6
TGCGCCAGCAGCTTCCTCCGGGACTCTGGGGCCAACGTCCTGACTTTC
CASSFLRDSGANVLTF
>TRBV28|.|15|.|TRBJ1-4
TGTGCCAGCAGTTTTCTGGCAGCAACTAATGAAAAACTGTTTTTT
CASSFLAATNEKLFF
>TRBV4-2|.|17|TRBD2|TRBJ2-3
TGTGCCAGCAGCCAAGATGGGACTAGCGGGAGCTCAGATACGCAGTATTTT
CASSQDGTSGSSDTQYF
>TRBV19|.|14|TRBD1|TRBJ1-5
TGTGCCACTAAAAGGGACAGTAGCAATCAGCCCCAGCATTTT
CATKRDSSNQPQHF
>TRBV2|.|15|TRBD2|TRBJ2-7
TGTGCCAGCAGTGAAGCGACTAGCGGGAGCTACGAGCAGTACTTC
CASSEATSGSYEQYF
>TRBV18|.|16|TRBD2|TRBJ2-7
TGTGCCAGCTCACCACCGGGACTAGCAACAAAAAACGAGCAGTACTTC
CASSPPGLATKNEQYF
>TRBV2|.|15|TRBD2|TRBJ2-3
TGTGCCAGCAGTGTATTGGCGGGAGGAGGGGATACGCAGTATTTT
CASSVLAGGGDTQYF
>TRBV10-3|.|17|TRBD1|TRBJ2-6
TGTGCCATCAACGCCATTCAGGGGGCGCGAGGGGCCAACGTCCTGACTTTC
CAINAIQGARGANVLTF
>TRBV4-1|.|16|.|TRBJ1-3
TGCGCCAGCAGCCAAGACTGGCTAGCTTCTGGAAACACCATATATTTT
CASSQDWLASGNTIYF
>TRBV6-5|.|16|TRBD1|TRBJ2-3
TGTGCCAGCAGTTTCCATGGACAGGCCAGGGGAGATACGCAGTATTTT
CASSFHGQARGDTQYF
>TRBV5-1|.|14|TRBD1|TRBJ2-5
TGCGCCAGCAGCTTTACAGGGGCGGAGGAGACCCAGTACTTC
CASSFTGAEETQYF
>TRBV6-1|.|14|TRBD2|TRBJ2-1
TGTGCCAGCAGTAGAGCGGGAGGGGTCAATGAGCAGTTCTTC
CASSRAGGVNEQFF
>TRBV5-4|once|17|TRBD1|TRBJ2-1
TGTGCCAGCAGCTCGATCGCGACAGGGGCGGCGGACAATGAGCAGTTCTTC
CASSSIATGAADNEQFF
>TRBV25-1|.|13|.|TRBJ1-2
TGTGCCAGCAGTGAATATGGAGCCTATGGCTACACCTTC
CASSEYGAYGYTF